Below are 16 T cell receptor beta chains sequenced from a single sample in a study of cytomegalovirus exposure and HLA in healthy donors. The primer mix had 60 Vbeta and 13 Jbeta primers. Profiled with immunoSEQ multiplex PCR; TCRdb holds only in-frame clones, not every one. This sample has more than 85,000 clones, with just under 70% found just once. Sequenced: PBMCs. These receptors were taken from a woman in her seventies in good health and CMV-seropositive.

This clone was recorded a few times. V usage is TRBV30 and J usage is TRBJ2-3, with D possibly matching TRBD2 (5 bases). This CDR3 contains 13 residues. Per germline, CDR1 GTSNPN and CDR2 SVGIG (reference sequence). The ends were cut back, 5 bases at V and 4 bases at J, with 13 bases in the middle. The CDR3: CAWEGLGADTQYF. In DNA, the CDR3 is TGTGCCTGGGAGGGCCTTGGAGCAGATACGCAGTATTTT.

J is TRBJ2-5 and V is TRBV19; TRBD2 matches 8 bases. Trimming removed 5 bases from V and 4 bases from J; junction bases left unmatched: 6. The CDR3 runs 14 residues. The germline V gene has CDR1 LNHDA and CDR2 SQIVND (reference sequence). The CDR3 is CASSPGGGSETQYF. The CDR3 DNA is TGTGCCAGTAGTCCCGGGGGGGGGTCAGAGACCCAGTACTTC.

This rearrangement joins TRBV27 to TRBJ1-2; TRBD1 matches at 8 bases. Germline loops: CDR1 MNHEY, CDR2 SMNVEV (reference sequence). V lost 6 bases, J lost 7 bases, and 4 bases stayed unmatched. The CDR3 contains 12 residues. In nucleotides, the CDR3 is TGTGCCAGCAGGACAGGGGTATCTGGCTACACCTTC. Translation gives CASRTGVSGYTF.

This chain connects TRBV6-5 to TRBJ2-5, with 9 bases identical to TRBD2. The CDR3 contains 16 residues. Germline lookup yields CDR1 MNHEY and CDR2 SVGAGI. Trimming at V came to 3 bases and at J to 2 bases, leaving 7 bases not matched to a gene. CDR3 region: CASSYGGSGGQETQYF. The DNA of the CDR3 is TGTGCCAGCAGTTATGGAGGTAGCGGGGGTCAAGAGACCCAGTACTTC.

The V call is TRBV9, the J call TRBJ1-4, with D hard to call. The CDR3 is 15 residues long. CDR1 is SGDLS, CDR2 YYNGEE, per germline. V lost 0 bases and J lost 5, with 11 bases in between. CDR3: CASSVAGSQNEKLFF. The CDR3 DNA follows: TGTGCCAGCAGCGTAGCCGGGTCCCAAAATGAAAAACTGTTTTTT.

This chain uses TRBV7-2 with TRBJ1-5; TRBD1 might be the D (6 bases). Between the trimmed V and J ends, which lost 5 bases and 2 bases, there was a span of 13 bases. Germline V lookup: CDR1 SGHTA, CDR2 FQGNSA. The CDR3 has 15 amino acids. CDR3 region: CASSPAGAGNQPQHF. CDR3 bases: TGTGCCAGCAGCCCAGCAGGGGCCGGCAATCAGCCCCAGCATTTT.

The CDR3 loop is CASRSGETQYF. The DNA for the CDR3 is TGTGCCAGCAGGTCGGGGGAGACCCAGTACTTC. V gene TRBV5-6 combines with J gene TRBJ2-5, with D possibly being TRBD2 (5 bases). Germline V CDR1 and CDR2: SGHDT, YYEEEE. The CDR3 covers 11 residues. Trimming took off 5 bases at V and 5 bases at J, with 7 bases between the two ends.

The chain links TRBV9 to TRBJ1-4; D uncertain. There are 14 residues in the CDR3. Germline CDR1 reads SGDLS; CDR2 reads YYNGEE. V lost 0 bases to trimming and J lost 0 bases, with 3 bases between them. Here the CDR3 reads CASSVGTTNEKLFF. Here the CDR3 DNA reads TGTGCCAGCAGCGTAGGTACAACTAATGAAAAACTGTTTTTT.

V is TRBV5-3 and J is TRBJ2-3, with TRBD2 identical over 7 bases. TRBV5-3 is known as an ORF, though its function is uncertain. The CDR3 is 17 residues long. The trim removed 10 bases at V and 2 bases at J, leaving 19 bases unmatched. The CDR3 DNA follows: TGTGCCTTACAAAGCGGTTTGGTGGGGGGGGTCACAGATACGCAGTATTTT. This gives the protein CALQSGLVGGVTDTQYF.

The rearrangement uses TRBV4-3 and TRBJ2-7; a weak D match, TRBD2 (6 bases). Trimming stripped 6 bases from V and 7 bases from J, with 28 bases between. CDR1 is LGHNA and CDR2 is YSLEER in the germline V gene. The CDR3 runs 17 residues. For the CDR3, the DNA is TGCGCCAGCAGTCTGGGGGTAGCGGAGACAACCCTGGGGGAGCAGTACTTC. Its protein is CASSLGVAETTLGEQYF.

This sequence joins TRBV7-9 and TRBJ2-5; 7 bases match TRBD2. The CDR3 has 15 residues. CDR1 SEHNR and CDR2 FQNEAQ come from the germline V gene (reference sequence). J gave up 2 bases and V 4 bases, and 7 bases lay outside the gene matches. CDR3 DNA: TGTGCCAGCAGCTCTTTGCGGGGGATTCAAGAGACCCAGTACTTC. This sequence encodes CASSSLRGIQETQYF.

The chain links TRBV6-5 to TRBJ1-1; TRBD1 agrees at 8 bases. The CDR3 length is 15 residues. The V and J ends lost 4 bases and 1 base, in that order; junction bases with no gene match: 5. Germline V CDR1 and CDR2: MNHEY, SVGAGI. CDR3 amino acids: CASSWGDRTNTEAFF. CDR3 bases: TGTGCCAGCAGTTGGGGGGACAGGACGAACACTGAAGCTTTCTTT.

The chain joins TRBV14 to TRBJ1-2; 7 bases are a match to TRBD1. With V trimmed by 3 bases and J by 2 bases, 3 bases remained unmatched. CDR3 length equals 14 residues. The germline gives CDR1 SGHDN, CDR2 FVKESK. The CDR3 DNA reads TGTGCCAGCAGCCATGAGACAGGGAACTATGGCTACACCTTC. It encodes CASSHETGNYGYTF.

This rearrangement joins TRBV6-1 to TRBJ1-1; D remains unclear. This CDR3 comprises 14 residues. Trimming shortened V by 6 bases and J by 1 base, and 12 bases separated the two germline ends. Per the germline V gene, CDR1 is MNHNS and CDR2 is SASEGT. CDR3 loop: CASSAGSSNTEAFF. CDR3 sequence (DNA): TGTGCCAGCAGCGCAGGCAGCTCGAACACTGAAGCTTTCTTT.

The gene calls are TRBV6-5 and TRBJ1-1, with no clear D. The germline gives CDR1 MNHEY, CDR2 SVGAGI. Trimming cost V 5 bases and J 10 bases, with 17 bases left between them. The CDR3 totals 13 residues. CDR3 protein: CASSTGELSSAFF. The CDR3 DNA reads TGTGCCAGCAGTACCGGGGAGCTCAGCTCAGCTTTCTTT.

The chain uses TRBV30 and TRBJ1-6, with TRBD1 as a possible D gene (5 bases). Trimming took 5 bases from V and 2 from J, leaving 16 bases between them. The germline V gene has CDR1 GTSNPN and CDR2 SVGIG (reference sequence). This CDR3 has 16 amino acids. CDR3 in amino acids: CAWRRGDGTYNSPLHF. The CDR3 DNA is TGTGCCTGGCGGAGGGGCGATGGGACCTATAATTCACCCCTCCACTTT. Full variable domain (remainder filled in from reference TRBV30 and TRBJ1-6): SQTIHQWPATLVQPVGSPLSLECTVEGTSNPNLYWYRQAAGRGLQLLFYSVGIGQISSEVPQNLSASRPQDRQFILSSKKLLLSDSGFYLCAWRRGDGTYNSPLHFGNGTRLTVT.